The clone carrying this TCR beta chain was observed a few times. This sample was included in a study of blood T cells in healthy people across ages. Then a second PCR, running about 6 to 12 cycles, was carried out with a sample-barcoded 5' primer and a J-beta primer mix. TCRdb itself ran the 5' RACE reads through MiXCR, one entry per CDR3 protein. The repertoire consists of 800,000 or so distinct CDR3 sequences, with approximately 25% occurring once and the leading ten covering 3.7%. V was clipped by 5 bases and J by 3 bases, with 8 bases between them. The CDR3 spans 11 residues. The germline gives CDR1 DFQATT, CDR2 SNEGSKA (reference sequence). The data also belong to a second study, concerning T cells of mothers and their children.

Input material: blood. This receptor was identified in a boy younger than 18 in good health. The rearrangement links TRBV20-1 to TRBJ2-7; TRBD2 might be the D (6 bases). The chain's CDR3 is CSARGYYEQYF. The DNA of the CDR3 is TGCAGTGCTCGGGGGTACTACGAGCAGTACTTC.